These T cell receptor beta chains were read from a single sample in a study of human T cells and chemical hapten exposure. TCRdb re-called the RACE reads through MiXCR, storing one row per CDR3 protein. This sample has 85,000 to 120,000 distinct CDR3 sequences, with roughly 12% found just once. The sample in question was whole blood, obtained in connection with sensitization to the hapten diphenylcyclopropenone (DPC). The receptors were sampled from a woman between 50 and 59 years old with alopecia areata. Some clones in this sample may be carry-over from other donors' samples. Each CDR3 is given with its conserved first and last residue. The order of the fields is J gene, D gene, clone size, V gene, CDR3 DNA, CDR3 protein. A D gene is named only where the DNA matches it firmly. The size field is filled for only some rows; it gives once, few, many or a size class.

>TRBJ2-5|-|few|TRBV18
TGTGCCAGCTCACCATACCAGAGGAACCAAGAGACCCAGTACTTC
CASSPYQRNQETQYF
>TRBJ1-5|-|many|TRBV28
TGTGCCAGCGCCCCAGGATTTTATCAGCCCCAGCATTTT
CASAPGFYQPQHF
>TRBJ1-1|-|few|TRBV18
TGTGCCAGCTCCCCCCCGCAGCGCACTGAAGCTTTCTTT
CASSPPQRTEAFF
>TRBJ2-3|-|few|TRBV3-1
TGTGCCAGCAGCCAAGATGCGAGGTTCGGAGATACGCAGTATTTT
CASSQDARFGDTQYF
>TRBJ2-1|-|many|TRBV5-1
TGCGCCAGCAGCTCCGGGGGTGACTCCTACAATGAGCAGTTCTTC
CASSSGGDSYNEQFF
>TRBJ1-5|-|-|TRBV21-1
TGTGCCAGCAGGCCGAAGGGGGAGACGAGCCCCAATCAGCCCCAGCATTTT
CASRPKGETSPNQPQHF
>TRBJ1-5|-|few|TRBV6-1
TGTGCCAGCAGTGGCCGGGACAGCAATCAGCCCCAGCATTTT
CASSGRDSNQPQHF
>TRBJ2-1|TRBD2|many|TRBV29-1
TGCAGCGTCCGGAGCGGGAGCTCCTACAATGAGCAGTTCTTC
CSVRSGSSYNEQFF
>TRBJ1-1|-|-|TRBV27
TGTGCCAGCAGTTCCTCCGGGTCGGGGGCTGAAGCTTTCTTT
CASSSSGSGAEAFF
>TRBJ1-1|-|-|TRBV6-6
TGTGCCAGCAGTTACCGGGACATGATGAACACTGAAGCTTTCTTT
CASSYRDMMNTEAFF
>TRBJ1-2|-|-|TRBV5-6
TGTGCCAGCAGCTTAAGGACCGTCTATGGCTACACCTTC
CASSLRTVYGYTF
>TRBJ2-3|-|few|TRBV28
TGTGCCAGCAGTTTTGTACGGGCTAGGGCAGATACGCAGTATTTT
CASSFVRARADTQYF
>TRBJ2-2|-|-|TRBV11-1
TGTGCCAGCAGCTTAGGTCTCGGAGGCATCGGGGAGCTGTTTTTT
CASSLGLGGIGELFF
>TRBJ2-7|-|few|TRBV28
TGTGCCAGCACCATAGACTTGAAATCCGGCTACGAGCAGTACTTC
CASTIDLKSGYEQYF
>TRBJ1-5|TRBD1|-|TRBV27
TGTGCCAGCAGCGAACAGGGGGCCTGGCAGCCCCAGCATTTT
CASSEQGAWQPQHF
>TRBJ2-1|TRBD2|many|TRBV12-3/TRBV12-4
TGTGCCAGCAGTTTGTTACGGGGGGAAGGCAATGAGCAGTTCTTC
CASSLLRGEGNEQFF
>TRBJ1-1|-|many|TRBV6-5
TGTGCCAGCAGCAACGGGGCTATCCTGATGAACACTGAAGCTTTCTTT
CASSNGAILMNTEAFF
>TRBJ1-2|-|-|TRBV18
TGTGCCAGCTCACCCCGACGGACAGATGGCTACACCTTC
CASSPRRTDGYTF
>TRBJ2-7|-|-|TRBV20-1
TGCAGTGCCCCCGGTACGGGCTCCTACGAGCAGTACTTC
CSAPGTGSYEQYF
>TRBJ2-7|-|many|TRBV7-2
TGTGCCAGCAGCGGAGGAGCCTCATCCGAGCAGTACTTC
CASSGGASSEQYF